This TCR beta chain emerged from a study of T cell repertoires in cytomegalovirus infection. Turning to the study itself: From public TCR beta signatures came an indication of both CMV infection and matching HLA type. Broader study findings: Dominant in the ex vivo response were TCR beta clonotypes restricted by HLA-C and specific for CMV.

The germline V gene encodes CDR1 SGHTA and CDR2 FQGNSA. The CDR3 extends over 15 amino acids. Unmatched junction bases numbered 6, after V lost 4 bases and J lost 4 bases. A single record per CDR3 protein comes from TCRdb applying MiXCR to the reads. The repertoire includes around 300,000 distinct CDR3 sequences, roughly 9.5% of them detected once, and around 4.1% sits in the top ten. This clonotype was counted at least ten times. What it binds is unknown. This sequence joins TRBV7-2 and TRBJ2-5; 10 bases map to TRBD2. The sample was PBMCs. This receptor was identified in a human donor in good health (CMV status not recorded). Some clones in this sample may be carry-over from other donors' samples. This CDR3 is CASSYPSGGVETQYF. As DNA, the CDR3 is TGTGCCAGCAGCTACCCTAGCGGGGGAGTAGAGACCCAGTACTTC.